This T cell receptor (beta chain) is from a study of PD-1 blockade in classical Hodgkin lymphoma. The germline V and J ends were trimmed by 5 bases and 0 bases, with 11 bases remaining between them. From germline, CDR1 is SGHVS and CDR2 FQNEAQ. This CDR3 spans 14 amino acids. Each patient relapsed following autologous stem cell transplantation, and prior brentuximab vedotin exposure differed. Libraries were prepared by immunoSEQ multiplex PCR; TCRdb keeps only in-frame clonotypes and omits some of them. The data contain just over 60,000 clones, about 87% of them singletons. This TCR was sampled from a human donor with classical Hodgkin lymphoma. The starting material was peripheral blood mononuclear cells (PBMCs), obtained at baseline. The J gene is TRBJ2-7, the V gene TRBV7-8; D unclear. The CDR3 sequence is CASSAVMGSYEQYF. The CDR3 DNA sequence: TGTGCCAGCAGCGCCGTGATGGGCTCCTACGAGCAGTACTTC.